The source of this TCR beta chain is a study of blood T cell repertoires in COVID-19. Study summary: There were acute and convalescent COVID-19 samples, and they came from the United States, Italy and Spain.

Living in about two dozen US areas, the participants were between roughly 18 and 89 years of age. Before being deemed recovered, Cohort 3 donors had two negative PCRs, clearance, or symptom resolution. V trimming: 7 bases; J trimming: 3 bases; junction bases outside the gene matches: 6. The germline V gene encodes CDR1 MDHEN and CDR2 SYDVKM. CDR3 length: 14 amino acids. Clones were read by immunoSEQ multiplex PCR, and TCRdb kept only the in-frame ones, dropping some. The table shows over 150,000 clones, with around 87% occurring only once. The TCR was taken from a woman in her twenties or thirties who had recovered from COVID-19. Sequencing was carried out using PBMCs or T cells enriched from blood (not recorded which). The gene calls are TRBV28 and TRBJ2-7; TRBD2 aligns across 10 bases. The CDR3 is CASKRTSGLYEQYF. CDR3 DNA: TGTGCCAGCAAGAGGACTAGCGGTCTCTACGAGCAGTACTTC.